This T cell receptor beta chain was observed in a study of blood T cell repertoires in COVID-19. As handled by the study authors: Reference gene primer amplification gave estimated nucleated cell counts. The data were produced by immunoSEQ multiplex PCR, yet TCRdb's version contains in-frame clones alone and is incomplete. V and J calls and clone size are given by that table; D and trimming were obtained from the DNA. The sample yields 90,000 to 150,000 clones, around 90% seen once. The V gene's germline CDR1 is SGHRS and CDR2 YFSETQ. CDR3 length equals 17 residues. Trimming at V came to 0 bases and at J to 4 bases, leaving 7 bases not matched to a gene.

The TCR was taken from a human donor in a cohort sampled during active COVID-19. The specimen was peripheral blood. The rearrangement joins TRBV5-1 to TRBJ2-1; 10 nucleotides line up with TRBD2. The CDR3 spells CASSLETLAGVYNEQFF. In DNA, the CDR3 is TGCGCCAGCAGCTTGGAAACCCTAGCGGGAGTTTACAATGAGCAGTTCTTC.